This record looks at one T cell receptor beta chain sequence and its context. The data originate from a study of HIV-infected patients and healthy controls. The CDR3 length is 16 residues. Germline V gives CDR1 SGHTA, CDR2 FQGNSA. V was clipped by 3 bases and J by 5 bases; unmatched bases: 10. TCRdb re-called the 5' RACE reads through MiXCR, storing one row per CDR3 protein. Here the sample spans under 20,000 distinct CDR3 sequences, about 17% being singletons. The receptor was derived from a human donor in good health. What was sequenced was CD8+ T cells from blood. The chain is built from TRBV7-2 and TRBJ2-7, with 10 bases aligning to TRBD1. In DNA form, the CDR3 reads TGTGCCAGCAGCTTTTACTCCCGGGACAGGGGAGACGAGCAGTACTTC. Translating it yields CASSFYSRDRGDEQYF.